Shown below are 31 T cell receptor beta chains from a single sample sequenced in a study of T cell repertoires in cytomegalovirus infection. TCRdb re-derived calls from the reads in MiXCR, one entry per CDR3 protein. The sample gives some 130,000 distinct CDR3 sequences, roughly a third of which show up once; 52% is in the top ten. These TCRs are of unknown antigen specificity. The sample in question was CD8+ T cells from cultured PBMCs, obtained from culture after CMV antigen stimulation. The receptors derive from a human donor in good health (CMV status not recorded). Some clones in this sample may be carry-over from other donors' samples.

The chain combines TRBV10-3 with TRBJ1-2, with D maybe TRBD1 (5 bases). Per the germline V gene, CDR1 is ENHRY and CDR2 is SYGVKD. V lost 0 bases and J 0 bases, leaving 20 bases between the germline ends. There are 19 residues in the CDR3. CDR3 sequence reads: CAISESGWGLPLPNYGYTF. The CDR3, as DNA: TGTGCCATCAGTGAGTCAGGCTGGGGACTTCCTCTACCTAACTATGGCTACACCTTC.

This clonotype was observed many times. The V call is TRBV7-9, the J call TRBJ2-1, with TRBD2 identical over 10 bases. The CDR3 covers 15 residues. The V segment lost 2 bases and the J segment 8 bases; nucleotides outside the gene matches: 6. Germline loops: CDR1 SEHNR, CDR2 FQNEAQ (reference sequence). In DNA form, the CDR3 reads TGTGCCAGCAGCTTATTTAGCGGGGGGCCGGATGAGCAGTTCTTC. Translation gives CASSLFSGGPDEQFF.

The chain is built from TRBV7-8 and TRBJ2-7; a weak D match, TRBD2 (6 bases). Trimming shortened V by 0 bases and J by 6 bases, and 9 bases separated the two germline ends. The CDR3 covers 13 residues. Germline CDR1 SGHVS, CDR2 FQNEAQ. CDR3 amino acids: CASSLALAPEQYF. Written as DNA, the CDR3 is TGTGCCAGCAGCTTAGCTCTAGCGCCCGAGCAGTACTTC.

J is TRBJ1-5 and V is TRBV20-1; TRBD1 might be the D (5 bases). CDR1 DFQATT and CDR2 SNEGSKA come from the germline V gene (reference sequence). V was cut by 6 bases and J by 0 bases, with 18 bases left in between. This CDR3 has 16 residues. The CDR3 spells CSAAPGTAYSNQPQHF. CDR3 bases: TGCAGTGCGGCACCCGGGACCGCGTATAGCAATCAGCCCCAGCATTTT.

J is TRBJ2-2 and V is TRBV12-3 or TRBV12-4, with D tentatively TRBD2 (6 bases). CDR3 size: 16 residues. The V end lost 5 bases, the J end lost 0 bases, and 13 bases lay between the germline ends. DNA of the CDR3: TGTGCCAGCAGTCATCCCCGGACTACGAACACCGGGGAGCTGTTTTTT. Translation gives CASSHPRTTNTGELFF.

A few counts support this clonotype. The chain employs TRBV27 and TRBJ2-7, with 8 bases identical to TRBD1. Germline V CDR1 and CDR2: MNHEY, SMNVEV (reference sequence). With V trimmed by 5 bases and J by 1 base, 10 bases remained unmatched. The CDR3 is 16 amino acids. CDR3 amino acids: CASSTRWTGISYEQYF. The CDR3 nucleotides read TGTGCCAGCAGTACCCGATGGACAGGGATTTCCTACGAGCAGTACTTC.

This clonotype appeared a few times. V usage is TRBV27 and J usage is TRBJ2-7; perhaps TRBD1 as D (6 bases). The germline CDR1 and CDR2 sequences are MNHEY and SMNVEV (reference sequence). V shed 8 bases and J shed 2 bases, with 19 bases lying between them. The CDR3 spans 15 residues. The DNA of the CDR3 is TGTGCCAGCGGGCCTGGACAGAAGTCCCCCTACGAGCAGTACTTC. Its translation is CASGPGQKSPYEQYF.

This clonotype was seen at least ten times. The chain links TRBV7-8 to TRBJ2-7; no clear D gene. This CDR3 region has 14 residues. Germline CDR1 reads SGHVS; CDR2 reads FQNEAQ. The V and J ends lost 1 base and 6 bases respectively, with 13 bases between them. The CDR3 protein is CASSLVFSSREQYF. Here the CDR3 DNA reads TGTGCCAGCAGCTTAGTTTTCTCTTCCCGCGAGCAGTACTTC.

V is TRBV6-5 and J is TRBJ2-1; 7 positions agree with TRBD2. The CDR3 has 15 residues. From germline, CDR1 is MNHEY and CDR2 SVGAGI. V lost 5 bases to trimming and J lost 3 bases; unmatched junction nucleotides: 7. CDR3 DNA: TGTGCCAGCAGTACAAGCGGGGAGATCTACAATGAGCAGTTCTTC. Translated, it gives CASSTSGEIYNEQFF.

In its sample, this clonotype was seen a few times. This CDR3 reads CATRGRVNQPQHF. The CDR3 nucleotides are TGTGCCACCAGGGGACGAGTAAATCAGCCCCAGCATTTT. The gene calls are TRBV2 and TRBJ1-5; D possibly corresponds to TRBD1 (6 bases). Germline assignment: CDR1 SNHLY and CDR2 FYNNEI. The CDR3 runs to 13 residues. Trimming took off 10 bases at V and 4 bases at J, with 14 bases between the two ends.

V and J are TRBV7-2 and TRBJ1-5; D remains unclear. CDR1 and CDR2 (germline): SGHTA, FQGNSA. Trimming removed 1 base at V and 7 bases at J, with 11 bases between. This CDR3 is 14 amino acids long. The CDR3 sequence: CASSLGYGEQPQHF. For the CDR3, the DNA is TGTGCCAGCAGCTTAGGGTACGGTGAACAGCCCCAGCATTTT. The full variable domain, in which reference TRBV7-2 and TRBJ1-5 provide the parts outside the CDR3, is GAGVSQSPSNKVTEKGKDVELRCDPISGHTALYWYRQSLGQGLEFLIYFQGNSAPDKSGLPSDRFSAERTGGSVSTLTIQRTQQEDSAVYLCASSLGYGEQPQHFGDGTRLSIL.

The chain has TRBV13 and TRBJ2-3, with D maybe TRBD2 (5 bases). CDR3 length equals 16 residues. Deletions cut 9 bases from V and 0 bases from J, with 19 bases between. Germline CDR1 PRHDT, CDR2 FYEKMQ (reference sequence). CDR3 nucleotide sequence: TGTGCCAGTACCCGGCGGACTTCCATTAGCACAGATACGCAGTATTTT. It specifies CASTRRTSISTDTQYF.

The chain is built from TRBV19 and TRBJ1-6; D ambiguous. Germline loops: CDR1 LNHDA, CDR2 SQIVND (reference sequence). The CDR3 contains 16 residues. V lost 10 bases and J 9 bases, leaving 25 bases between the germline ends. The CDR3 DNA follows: TGTGCCACCCCCCTGAAGAAATATGCCTATTGTTCACCCCTCCACTTT. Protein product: CATPLKKYAYCSPLHF.

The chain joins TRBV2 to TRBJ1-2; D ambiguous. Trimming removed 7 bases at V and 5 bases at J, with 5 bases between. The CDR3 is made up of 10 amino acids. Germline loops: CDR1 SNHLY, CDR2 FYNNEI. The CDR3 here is CASTGYGYTF. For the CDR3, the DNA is TGTGCCAGCACTGGTTATGGCTACACCTTC.

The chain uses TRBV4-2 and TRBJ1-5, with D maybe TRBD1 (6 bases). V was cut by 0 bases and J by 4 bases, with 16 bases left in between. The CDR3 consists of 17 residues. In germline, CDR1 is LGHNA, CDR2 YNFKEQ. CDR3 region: CASSQDGTAGVNQPQHF. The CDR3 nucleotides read TGTGCCAGCAGCCAAGATGGGACGGCAGGGGTGAATCAGCCCCAGCATTTT.

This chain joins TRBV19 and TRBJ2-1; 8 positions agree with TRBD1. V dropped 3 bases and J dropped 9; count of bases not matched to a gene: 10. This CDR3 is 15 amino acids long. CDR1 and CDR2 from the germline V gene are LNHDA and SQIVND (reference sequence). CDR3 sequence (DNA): TGTGCCAGTAGTATTGGTGAGACAGGGGCCAGTGAGCAGTTCTTC. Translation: CASSIGETGASEQFF.

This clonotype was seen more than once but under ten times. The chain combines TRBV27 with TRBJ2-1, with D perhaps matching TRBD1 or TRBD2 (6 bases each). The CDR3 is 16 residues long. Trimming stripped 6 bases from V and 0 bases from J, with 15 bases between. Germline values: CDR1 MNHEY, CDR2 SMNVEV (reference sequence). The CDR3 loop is CASRNLEGGSYNEQFF. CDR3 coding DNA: TGTGCCAGCAGGAACCTTGAGGGGGGCTCCTACAATGAGCAGTTCTTC.

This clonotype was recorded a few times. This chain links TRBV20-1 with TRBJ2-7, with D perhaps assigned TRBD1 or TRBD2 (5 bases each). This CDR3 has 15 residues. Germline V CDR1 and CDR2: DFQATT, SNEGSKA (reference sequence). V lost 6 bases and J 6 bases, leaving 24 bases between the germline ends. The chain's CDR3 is CSAYGTLREGSEQYF. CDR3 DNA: TGCAGTGCCTATGGGACCTTGAGAGAAGGGTCCGAGCAGTACTTC.

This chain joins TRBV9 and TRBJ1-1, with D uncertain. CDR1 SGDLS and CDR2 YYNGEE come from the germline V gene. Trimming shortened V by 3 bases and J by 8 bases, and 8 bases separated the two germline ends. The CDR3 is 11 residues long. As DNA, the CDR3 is TGTGCCAGCAGCGCCGGCTCCGAAGCTTTCTTT. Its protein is CASSAGSEAFF. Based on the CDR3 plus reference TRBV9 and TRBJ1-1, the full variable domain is DSGVTQTPKHLITATGQRVTLRCSPRSGDLSVYWYQQSLDQGLQFLIQYYNGEERAKGNILERFSAQQFPDLHSELNLSSLELGDSALYFCASSAGSEAFFGQGTRLTVV.

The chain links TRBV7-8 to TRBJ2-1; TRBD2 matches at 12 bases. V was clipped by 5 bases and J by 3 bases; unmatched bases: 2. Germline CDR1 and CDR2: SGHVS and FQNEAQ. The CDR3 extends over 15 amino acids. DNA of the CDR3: TGTGCCAGCAGCCAGACTAGCGGGGGCTACAATGAGCAGTTCTTC. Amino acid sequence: CASSQTSGGYNEQFF.

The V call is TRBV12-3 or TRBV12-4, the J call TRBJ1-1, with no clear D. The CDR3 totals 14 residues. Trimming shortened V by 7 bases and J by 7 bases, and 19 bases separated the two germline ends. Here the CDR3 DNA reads TGTGCCAGCACCCCTACCCCAGGATTAGGTGAAGCTTTCTTT. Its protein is CASTPTPGLGEAFF.

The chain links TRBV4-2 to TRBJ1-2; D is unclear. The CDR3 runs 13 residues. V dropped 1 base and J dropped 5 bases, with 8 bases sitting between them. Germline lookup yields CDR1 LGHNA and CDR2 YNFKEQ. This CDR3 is CASSQGFRYGYTF. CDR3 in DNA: TGTGCCAGCAGCCAAGGTTTTCGTTATGGCTACACCTTC.

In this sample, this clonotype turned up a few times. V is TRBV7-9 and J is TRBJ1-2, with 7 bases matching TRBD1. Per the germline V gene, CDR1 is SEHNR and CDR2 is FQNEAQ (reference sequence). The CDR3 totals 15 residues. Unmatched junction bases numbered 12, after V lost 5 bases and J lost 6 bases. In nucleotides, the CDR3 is TGTGCCAGCAGCGCGAACAGGGACAGTATTCATGGCTACACCTTC. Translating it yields CASSANRDSIHGYTF.

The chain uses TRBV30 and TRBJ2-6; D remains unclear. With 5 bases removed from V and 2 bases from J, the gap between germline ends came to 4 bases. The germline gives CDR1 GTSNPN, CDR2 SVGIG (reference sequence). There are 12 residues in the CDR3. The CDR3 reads CAWGAGANVLTF. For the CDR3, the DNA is TGTGCCTGGGGGGCTGGGGCCAACGTCCTGACTTTC.

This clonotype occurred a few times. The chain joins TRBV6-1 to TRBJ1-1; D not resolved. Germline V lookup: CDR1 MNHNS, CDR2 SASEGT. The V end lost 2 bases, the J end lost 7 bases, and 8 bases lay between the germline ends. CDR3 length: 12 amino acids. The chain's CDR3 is CASSEPGNEAFF. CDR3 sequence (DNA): TGTGCCAGCAGTGAACCCGGGAATGAAGCTTTCTTT.

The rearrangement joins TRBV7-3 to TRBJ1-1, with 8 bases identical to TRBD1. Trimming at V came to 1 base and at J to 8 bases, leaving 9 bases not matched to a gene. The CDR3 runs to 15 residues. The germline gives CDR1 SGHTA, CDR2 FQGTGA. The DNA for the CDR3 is TGTGCCAGCAGCTTAAGTCCAGGGGGCGTCCCGGAAGCTTTCTTT. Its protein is CASSLSPGGVPEAFF.

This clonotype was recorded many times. The CDR3 nucleotides are TGTGCCAGCAGCCCAAGACAGGGGGATGTCTATGGCTACACCTTC. Its protein product is CASSPRQGDVYGYTF. V usage is TRBV13 and J usage is TRBJ1-2; 9 bases agree with TRBD1. Trimming took 5 bases from V and 4 from J; bases not matched to a gene: 8. The length of the CDR3 is 15 residues. Per germline, CDR1 PRHDT and CDR2 FYEKMQ (reference sequence).

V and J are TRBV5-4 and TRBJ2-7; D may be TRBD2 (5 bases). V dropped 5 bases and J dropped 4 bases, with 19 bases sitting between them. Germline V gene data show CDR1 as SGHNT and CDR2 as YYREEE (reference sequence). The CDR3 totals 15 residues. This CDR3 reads CASRVGESGPYEQYF. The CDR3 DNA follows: TGTGCCAGCAGGGTTGGGGAGTCGGGCCCTTACGAGCAGTACTTC.

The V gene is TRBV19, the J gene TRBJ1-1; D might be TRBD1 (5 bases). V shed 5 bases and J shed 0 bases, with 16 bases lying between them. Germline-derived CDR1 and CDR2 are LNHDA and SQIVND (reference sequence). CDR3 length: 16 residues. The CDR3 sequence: CASSWGTDYMNTEAFF. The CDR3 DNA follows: TGTGCCAGTAGTTGGGGGACGGACTACATGAACACTGAAGCTTTCTTT. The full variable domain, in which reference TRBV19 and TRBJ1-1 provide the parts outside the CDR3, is DGGITQSPKYLFRKEGQNVTLSCEQNLNHDAMYWYRQDPGQGLRLIYYSQIVNDFQKGDIAEGYSVSREKKESFPLTVTSAQKNPTAFYLCASSWGTDYMNTEAFFGQGTRLTVV.

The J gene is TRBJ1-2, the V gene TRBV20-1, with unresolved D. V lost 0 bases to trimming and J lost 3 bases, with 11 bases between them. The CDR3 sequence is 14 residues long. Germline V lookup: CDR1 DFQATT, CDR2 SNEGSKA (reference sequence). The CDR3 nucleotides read TGCAGTGCTAGAGATGAGGGCGGAGACTATGGCTACACCTTC. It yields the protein CSARDEGGDYGYTF.

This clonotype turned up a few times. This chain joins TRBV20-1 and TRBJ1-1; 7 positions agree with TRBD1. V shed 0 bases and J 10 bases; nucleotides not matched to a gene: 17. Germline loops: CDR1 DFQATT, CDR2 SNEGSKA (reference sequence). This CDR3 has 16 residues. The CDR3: CSARDWTDGDSFLAFF. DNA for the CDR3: TGCAGTGCTAGAGATTGGACCGATGGGGACAGTTTTTTAGCTTTCTTT.